This TCR beta chain was found in a study of T cells in Graves' hyperthyroidism and ophthalmopathy. Trimming cost V 10 bases and J 1 base, with 19 bases left between them. Looked up from germline, CDR1 is SNHLY and CDR2 is FYNNEI. The CDR3 is made up of 15 amino acids. Subjects with ophthalmopathy showed a Clinical Activity Score no lower than 3, a NOSPECS grade no lower than 4, and a duration shorter than 3 months. This clonotype was counted at least ten times. Amplified TCR beta CDR3 regions derived from RNA transcripts. The HTBI primer set served for first-round RT-PCR of the TCR CDR3. TCRdb reanalysed the multiplex PCR reads using MiXCR and keeps one entry per CDR3 protein. The data contain some 350,000 distinct CDR3 sequences, roughly 13% of them singletons.

The chain couples TRBV2 to TRBJ1-2; D is ambiguous. The source material was blood. This receptor was obtained from a woman in her 40s with Graves' ophthalmopathy. CDR3 sequence reads: CANSVRATGNYGYTF. The CDR3, as DNA: TGTGCCAACTCGGTTCGGGCGACGGGTAACTATGGCTACACCTTC.